Reported below is one T cell receptor (beta chain). What it binds is unknown. The data derive from a study of shared clonotypes between healthy human individuals. The study's findings and limits: Only blood was sampled, and tissue TCR repertoires likely differ from blood ones.

Sequencing used immunoSEQ multiplex PCR; TCRdb keeps in-frame clones, though not all of them. The data contain 1,400,000 or so clones, 98% of them singletons. The CDR3 totals 14 residues. Germline assignment: CDR1 KGHSH and CDR2 LQKENI. Trimming shortened V by 4 bases and J by 0 bases, and 9 bases separated the two germline ends. The sequence was collected from a man under 40 in good health. Sequencing input: naive CD4+ T cells sorted from blood. This sample's subset: CD45RA+ positively selected. The chain has TRBV18 and TRBJ1-2, with D perhaps TRBD1 (5 bases). The CDR3 region has the DNA TGTGCCAGCTCACAAACGACAGCTAACTATGGCTACACCTTC. Encoded protein: CASSQTTANYGYTF.